Below are 15 T cell receptor beta chains sequenced from a single sample in a study of PD-1 blockade in classical Hodgkin lymphoma. Using immunoSEQ multiplex PCR, the repertoire was profiled, and TCRdb retains in-frame clones only, with some absent. The sample consists of fewer than 55,000 clones, more than 70% of them appearing once. Relapses following autologous stem cell transplantation were seen in all patients, with brentuximab vedotin exposure varying. The source was peripheral blood mononuclear cells (PBMCs), collected at baseline. These receptors all stem from a human donor with classical Hodgkin lymphoma.

This clone has a handful of counts. The chain carries TRBV6-6 and TRBJ2-5, with D tentatively TRBD1 (5 bases). The CDR3 sequence is 15 residues long. Germline CDR1 reads MNHNY; CDR2 reads SVGAGI (reference sequence). The V end lost 2 bases, the J end lost 5 bases, and 15 bases lay between the germline ends. The CDR3 reads CASSYGALSPETQYF. The DNA for the CDR3 is TGTGCCAGCAGTTACGGGGCACTGTCCCCGGAGACCCAGTACTTC.

The chain links TRBV7-9 to TRBJ2-7, with 12 bases that match TRBD1. Germline V gives CDR1 SEHNR, CDR2 FQNEAQ (reference sequence). Trimming cost V 6 bases and J 7 bases; bases outside gene matches: 7. The CDR3 extends over 14 amino acids. The CDR3 nucleotides read TGTGCCAGCAGTACCGGGACAGGGGGCTGGGAGCAGTACTTC. It translates to CASSTGTGGWEQYF. Drawing the rest from reference TRBV7-9 and TRBJ2-7, the complete variable domain is DTGVSQNPRHKITKRGQNVTFRCDPISEHNRLYWYRQTLGQGPEFLTYFQNEAQLEKSRLLSDRFSAERPKGSFSTLEIQRTEQGDSAMYLCASSTGTGGWEQYFGPGTRLTVT.

This clone was detected only a few times. V usage is TRBV19 and J usage is TRBJ2-7, with TRBD1 matching over 9 bases. Germline assignment: CDR1 LNHDA and CDR2 SQIVND (reference sequence). The length of the CDR3 is 15 residues. Trimming cost V 4 bases and J 0 bases; bases outside gene matches: 4. CDR3 region: CASSSRDRDSYEQYF. The CDR3 bases are TGTGCCAGTAGTAGCCGGGACAGGGACTCCTACGAGCAGTACTTC.

The V and J genes are TRBV9 and TRBJ2-5; TRBD2 matches 11 bases. Germline V CDR1 and CDR2: SGDLS, YYNGEE. The CDR3 is 16 residues long. The ends lost 0 bases at V and 2 bases at J; junction bases unmatched: 3. This chain's CDR3 is CASSVEASGGQETQYF. The CDR3 nucleotides are TGTGCCAGCAGCGTAGAGGCTAGCGGGGGGCAAGAGACCCAGTACTTC. The variable domain in full, with the rest retrieved from reference TRBV9 and TRBJ2-5, is DSGVTQTPKHLITATGQRVTLRCSPRSGDLSVYWYQQSLDQGLQFLIQYYNGEERAKGNILERFSAQQFPDLHSELNLSSLELGDSALYFCASSVEASGGQETQYFGPGTRLLVL.

In its sample, this clone was seen once. The CDR3 DNA reads as TGTGCCAGCAGCGTGGACAGGGGGGGATACGAGCAGTACTTC. This codes for CASSVDRGGYEQYF. The gene calls are TRBV5-6 and TRBJ2-7, with 10 nucleotides matching TRBD1. There are 14 residues in the CDR3. Per the germline V gene, CDR1 is SGHDT and CDR2 is YYEEEE. V shed 4 bases, J shed 4 bases, and the junction held 5 bases outside the gene matches.

This clone is labeled as medium-sized. The chain has TRBV2 and TRBJ2-3, with 7 bases matching TRBD2. The germline gives CDR1 SNHLY, CDR2 FYNNEI. V dropped 8 bases and J dropped 2; count of bases not matched to a gene: 7. The CDR3 has 14 amino acids. CDR3: CASLERGYTDTQYF. The CDR3 DNA sequence: TGTGCCAGCTTAGAGCGGGGATACACAGATACGCAGTATTTT.

The gene calls are TRBV5-3 and TRBJ2-3; possibly TRBD1 for D (6 bases). TRBV5-3 is given ORF status, its function remaining uncertain. V was pared by 4 bases and J by 2 bases, with 11 bases between. CDR3 length: 14 residues. The DNA for the CDR3 is TGTGCCAGAAGCCCGGGACACCCCACAGATACGCAGTATTTT. This gives the protein CARSPGHPTDTQYF.

This sequence joins TRBV2 and TRBJ2-5; maybe TRBD2 (5 bases). CDR1 is SNHLY, CDR2 FYNNEI, per germline. The V end was cut by 5 bases, the J end by 3 bases, with 10 bases between. The CDR3 has 13 residues. The chain's CDR3 is CASSPRREETQYF. CDR3 DNA sequence: TGTGCCAGCAGTCCTAGGCGGGAAGAGACCCAGTACTTC.

DNA of the CDR3: TGCGCCAGCAGCCCTACGGGACTAGCGGGTCGACACTCCTACGAGCAGTACTTC. It codes for CASSPTGLAGRHSYEQYF. J is TRBJ2-7 and V is TRBV4-1, with 12 bases that match TRBD2. Germline CDR1 reads MGHRA; CDR2 reads YSYEKL. V gave up 4 bases and J gave up 0 bases; unmatched junction bases: 10. CDR3 length equals 18 residues.

This clone came up a few times. J is TRBJ1-2 and V is TRBV9; D is uncertain. Deletions cut 3 bases from V and 5 bases from J, with 8 bases between. The CDR3 covers 12 residues. Looked up from germline, CDR1 is SGDLS and CDR2 is YYNGEE. This CDR3 is CASSASWYGYTF. CDR3 DNA sequence: TGTGCCAGCAGCGCGAGCTGGTATGGCTACACCTTC.

This clone has more than one count but fewer than ten. The chain employs TRBV18 and TRBJ1-2; D remains unclear. The length of the CDR3 is 13 residues. CDR1 and CDR2 from the germline V gene are KGHSH and LQKENI. V was clipped by 4 bases and J by 8 bases, with 14 bases between them. In nucleotides, the CDR3 is TGTGCCAGCTCACACCCGGTAAATAGGGGCTACACCTTC. This gives the protein CASSHPVNRGYTF.

V and J are TRBV7-2 and TRBJ1-3; D ambiguous. V dropped 5 bases and J dropped 0 bases, with 5 bases sitting between them. The CDR3 spans 13 residues. Germline V gene data show CDR1 as SGHTA and CDR2 as FQGNSA. The CDR3 here is CASSHDSGNTIYF. The CDR3 DNA reads TGTGCCAGCAGCCACGACTCTGGAAACACCATATATTTT.

The J gene is TRBJ2-2, the V gene TRBV14; no clear D gene. The V gene lost 0 bases and the J gene lost 7 bases, with 6 bases spanning the gap. The CDR3 contains 13 residues. The V gene's germline CDR1 is SGHDN and CDR2 FVKESK. This CDR3 reads CASSQDGYGELFF. The CDR3 DNA reads as TGTGCCAGCAGCCAAGACGGATACGGGGAGCTGTTTTTT.

V usage is TRBV30 and J usage is TRBJ1-5, with D maybe TRBD1 (5 bases). Germline lookup yields CDR1 GTSNPN and CDR2 SVGIG (reference sequence). Trimming left V 5 bases short and J 7 bases short, with 12 bases between. The CDR3 has 12 residues. The CDR3 spells CAWVLRGQPQHF. CDR3 DNA sequence: TGTGCCTGGGTCTTGAGGGGCCAGCCCCAGCATTTT.

The V and J genes are TRBV27 and TRBJ2-7; maybe TRBD1 (6 bases). The V and J ends lost 5 bases and 3 bases respectively, with 20 bases between them. The CDR3 extends over 16 amino acids. Germline V gene lookup returns CDR1 MNHEY and CDR2 SMNVEV (reference sequence). CDR3 nucleotide sequence: TGTGCCAGCAGTCCCTCGACGGGACAAATATACTACGAGCAGTACTTC. Amino acids: CASSPSTGQIYYEQYF.